Each of the 9 T cell receptor beta chains below was sequenced from the same sample in a study of cytomegalovirus exposure and HLA in healthy donors. PCR employed 60 Vbeta and 13 Jbeta primers. The repertoire was sequenced with immunoSEQ multiplex PCR; TCRdb's copy has only in-frame clones and lacks some. The data contain approximately 160,000 clones, 65% to 80% of them singletons. Material for sequencing was PBMCs. Receptors originate from a woman under 40 in good health and CMV-seronegative.

The V gene is TRBV27, the J gene TRBJ2-5; 8 bases are a match to TRBD1. This CDR3 has 15 residues. Germline trimming cut 5 bases from V and 5 bases from J; bases unmatched to any gene: 10. Germline assignment: CDR1 MNHEY and CDR2 SMNVEV (reference sequence). CDR3 nucleotides: TGTGCCAGCAGTCCCCGGACAGGGTTTGGTGAGACCCAGTACTTC. It codes for CASSPRTGFGETQYF.

This clone was seen only a few times. The same CDR3 arises from other DNA sequences in this sample as well. The V call is TRBV5-1, the J call TRBJ2-3, with 10 bases lining up with TRBD2. The CDR3 has 15 residues. Germline loops: CDR1 SGHRS, CDR2 YFSETQ. After removal of 0 bases from V and 4 bases from J, the junction contained 2 bases not matched to a gene. For the CDR3, the DNA is TGCGCCAGCAGCTTGGCCCTAGCGGGGGCAGATACGCAGTATTTT. Translation: CASSLALAGADTQYF.

This chain joins TRBV5-1 and TRBJ2-1; TRBD2 matches at 12 bases. The CDR3 loop spans 14 amino acids. The V gene end was trimmed by 4 bases and the J gene end by 6 bases; junction bases not matched to a gene: 2. The germline gives CDR1 SGHRS, CDR2 YFSETQ. DNA of the CDR3: TGCGCCAGCAGCCCGACTAGCGGGAGCAATGAGCAGTTCTTC. This gives the protein CASSPTSGSNEQFF. Supplemented by reference TRBV5-1 and TRBJ2-1, the full variable domain reads KAGVTQTPRYLIKTRGQQVTLSCSPISGHRSVSWYQQTPGQGLQFLFEYFSETQRNKGNFPGRFSGRQFSNSRSEMNVSTLELGDSALYLCASSPTSGSNEQFFGPGTRLTVL.

The DNA of the CDR3 is TGTGCCAGCAGTGAAGACACTAGCGGGAGATTAGAGCAGTACTTC. Its protein product is CASSEDTSGRLEQYF. The chain uses TRBV2 and TRBJ2-7, with 11 bases lining up with TRBD2. The CDR3 consists of 15 residues. V trimming: 1 base; J trimming: 7 bases; junction bases outside the gene matches: 6. CDR1 SNHLY and CDR2 FYNNEI come from the germline V gene. The complete variable domain, with remaining parts taken from reference TRBV2 and TRBJ2-7, reads EPEVTQTPSHQVTQMGQEVILRCVPISNHLYFYWYRQILGQKVEFLVSFYNNEISEKSEIFDDQFSVERPDGSNFTLKIRSTKLEDSAMYFCASSEDTSGRLEQYFGPGTRLTVT.

V and J are TRBV5-1 and TRBJ1-2; 9 bases map to TRBD1. This CDR3 contains 15 residues. Germline values: CDR1 SGHRS, CDR2 YFSETQ. The V gene end was trimmed by 4 bases and the J gene end by 4 bases; junction bases not matched to a gene: 8. The CDR3 sequence: CASSPQGQGGYGYTF. DNA of the CDR3: TGCGCCAGCAGCCCTCAGGGACAGGGAGGCTATGGCTACACCTTC.

V and J are TRBV5-1 and TRBJ2-7; D might be TRBD1 (5 bases). Trimming shortened V by 0 bases and J by 2 bases, and 9 bases separated the two germline ends. The CDR3 loop spans 14 amino acids. The germline V gene encodes CDR1 SGHRS and CDR2 YFSETQ. The CDR3 sequence: CASSLAAGPYEQYF. The CDR3, as DNA: TGCGCCAGCAGCTTGGCGGCAGGGCCCTACGAGCAGTACTTC.

The rearrangement uses TRBV6-5 and TRBJ1-2, with 10 bases aligning to TRBD1. The CDR3 is made up of 13 amino acids. Germline assignment: CDR1 MNHEY and CDR2 SVGAGI. Germline trimming cut 6 bases from V and 8 bases from J; bases unmatched to any gene: 6. CDR3 nucleotides: TGTGCCAGCAGACCTGACAGGGGGCGAGGCTACACCTTC. Translated: CASRPDRGRGYTF.

This sequence joins TRBV30 and TRBJ2-4; D is undetermined. Trimming took off 2 bases at V and 8 bases at J, with 7 bases between the two ends. The length of the CDR3 is 11 residues. Germline loops: CDR1 GTSNPN, CDR2 SVGIG (reference sequence). The CDR3 loop reads CAWSKRDIQYF. CDR3 coding DNA: TGTGCCTGGAGTAAGAGAGACATTCAGTACTTC.

J is TRBJ2-1 and V is TRBV5-1, with 11 positions matching TRBD2. V shed 3 bases and J 6 bases; nucleotides not matched to a gene: 8. This CDR3 contains 16 residues. Germline-derived CDR1 and CDR2 are SGHRS and YFSETQ. The CDR3 DNA reads as TGCGCCAGCAGCTCTTTAGCGGGGGGGCTCTCCAATGAGCAGTTCTTC. Translated: CASSSLAGGLSNEQFF.